The 11 T cell receptor beta chains below were found in one sample sequenced in a study of T-cell reconstitution after alpha-beta-depleted transplantation in children listed by TCRdb under 2016. The intended sense of this specimen's treatment or condition label: allogeneic hematopoietic cell transplantation with graft depleted of TCRalphabeta T cells and CD19 B cells. The library was generated by PCR. Sequencing took place on an Illumina HiSeq 2500. TCR libraries were prepared with molecular barcoding, using unique molecular identifiers to normalize TCRbeta repertoire quantification. TCRdb itself trimmed the public reads at Q25 with fastp, ran MiXCR and retained productive beta chains. Every distinct CDR3 protein forms one entry, paired with its most common genes and DNA. This sample comprises about 980,000 distinct CDR3 sequences, roughly 29% of them detected only once. The top ten hold roughly 31% of the sample.

Source: PBMCs, mostly from graft donor cells, taken 360 days after TCRalphabeta/CD19-depleted stem cell transplant. These TCRs come from a boy under three years old who had a stem cell transplant for SCID, so the T cells may come from the graft donor.

The chain uses TRBV7-2 and TRBJ2-3; D remains unclear. Germline CDR1 is SGHTA and CDR2 is FQGNSA. V gave up 7 bases and J gave up 1 base, with 6 bases separating them. CDR3 size: 12 residues. Here the CDR3 reads CASNLRTDTQYF. For the CDR3, the DNA is TGTGCCAGCAACCTACGCACAGATACGCAGTATTTT.

The V gene is TRBV29-1, the J gene TRBJ1-2; D unclear. Germline-derived CDR1 and CDR2 are SQVTM and ANQGSEA. The V gene lost 5 bases and the J gene lost 1 base, with 14 bases spanning the gap. This CDR3 is 14 amino acids long. The CDR3, as DNA: TGCAGCGTTTTTCTCAACACGTTTAACTATGGCTACACCTTC. Translation gives CSVFLNTFNYGYTF.

The V gene is TRBV4-2, the J gene TRBJ2-1; the D is unclear. This CDR3 region has 14 residues. Germline CDR1 reads LGHNA; CDR2 reads YNFKEQ. Trimming pared 3 bases from V and 7 bases from J, leaving 13 bases between. CDR3 in amino acids: CASSQPRRENEQFF. The CDR3 DNA reads as TGTGCCAGCAGCCAGCCAAGAAGGGAAAATGAGCAGTTCTTC.

The rearrangement links TRBV28 to TRBJ2-7; D is uncertain. This CDR3 is 14 amino acids long. Germline loops: CDR1 MDHEN, CDR2 SYDVKM. The germline V and J ends were trimmed by 6 bases and 1 base, with 13 bases remaining between them. CDR3 DNA sequence: TGTGCCAGCAGGAGTTTCGAATCATCCTACGAGCAGTACTTC. As protein: CASRSFESSYEQYF.

The chain combines TRBV5-1 with TRBJ2-3; 9 bases agree with TRBD1. The J segment lost 6 bases and the V segment lost 4 bases, leaving 6 bases of the junction unmatched. The CDR3 length is 14 residues. Germline CDR1 is SGHRS and CDR2 is YFSETQ. In DNA, the CDR3 is TGCGCCAGCAGCGCCGGGACAGGGAGGGATACGCAGTATTTT. Protein: CASSAGTGRDTQYF.

V usage is TRBV5-1 and J usage is TRBJ2-3; 10 bases are a match to TRBD2. V lost 1 base, J lost 4 bases, and 3 bases stayed unmatched. Germline lookup yields CDR1 SGHRS and CDR2 YFSETQ. The CDR3 covers 15 residues. This CDR3 is CASSLSAGGPDTQYF. CDR3 DNA: TGCGCCAGCAGCTTGTCAGCGGGGGGGCCAGATACGCAGTATTTT.

V usage is TRBV20-1 and J usage is TRBJ2-1; 11 positions match TRBD2. CDR3 length: 17 amino acids. From germline, CDR1 is DFQATT and CDR2 SNEGSKA (reference sequence). V shed 6 bases and J 0 bases; nucleotides not matched to a gene: 10. As DNA, the CDR3 is TGCAGTGCGGGACTAGCGGTCACCCTCCGCTCCTACAATGAGCAGTTCTTC. It specifies CSAGLAVTLRSYNEQFF.

The chain recombines TRBV20-1 with TRBJ1-5, with unresolved D. CDR3 length: 14 amino acids. Germline V lookup: CDR1 DFQATT, CDR2 SNEGSKA (reference sequence). The V and J ends lost 3 bases and 0 bases respectively, with 9 bases between them. The CDR3 reads CSASTAYSNQPQHF. CDR3 in DNA: TGCAGTGCTAGCACCGCCTATAGCAATCAGCCCCAGCATTTT.

This clonotype occurred a few times. The chain has TRBV30 and TRBJ2-1; a possible D gene is TRBD1 (6 bases). V lost 2 bases and J lost 5, with 7 bases in between. CDR3 length equals 12 residues. CDR1 is GTSNPN, CDR2 SVGIG, per germline (reference sequence). The DNA of the CDR3 is TGTGCCTGGAGTCCAGGGGACAATGAGCAGTTCTTC. This sequence encodes CAWSPGDNEQFF.

The chain uses TRBV29-1 and TRBJ2-1; no clear D gene. The V gene's germline CDR1 is SQVTM and CDR2 ANQGSEA. Trimming removed 3 bases at V and 15 bases at J, with 6 bases between. The CDR3 is made up of 8 amino acids. The CDR3 bases are TGCAGCGTTGATCCCGGGTTCTTC. Translation gives CSVDPGFF.

The chain joins TRBV6-1 to TRBJ2-5; 9 nucleotides match TRBD2. CDR1 is MNHNS, CDR2 SASEGT, per germline. The CDR3 loop spans 16 amino acids. The J segment lost 3 bases and the V segment lost 7 bases, leaving 12 bases of the junction unmatched. The CDR3 nucleotides are TGTGCCAGCACCCCCCTAGCGGGATCAACCAAAGAGACCCAGTACTTC. Translated: CASTPLAGSTKETQYF.